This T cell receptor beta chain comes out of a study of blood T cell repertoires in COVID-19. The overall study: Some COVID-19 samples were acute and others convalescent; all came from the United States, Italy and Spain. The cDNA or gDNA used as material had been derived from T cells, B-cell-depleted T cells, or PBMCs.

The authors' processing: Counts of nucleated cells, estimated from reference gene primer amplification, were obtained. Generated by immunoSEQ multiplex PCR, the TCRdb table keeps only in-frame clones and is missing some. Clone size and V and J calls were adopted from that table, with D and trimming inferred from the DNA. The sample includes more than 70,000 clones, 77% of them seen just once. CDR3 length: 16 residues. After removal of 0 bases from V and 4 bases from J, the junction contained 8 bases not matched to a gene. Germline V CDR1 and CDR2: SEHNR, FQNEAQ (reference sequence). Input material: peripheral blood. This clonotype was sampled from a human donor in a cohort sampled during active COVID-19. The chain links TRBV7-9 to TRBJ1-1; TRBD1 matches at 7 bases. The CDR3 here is CASSLATTAGGTEAFF. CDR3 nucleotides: TGTGCCAGCAGCTTAGCCACTACGGCAGGGGGCACTGAAGCTTTCTTT. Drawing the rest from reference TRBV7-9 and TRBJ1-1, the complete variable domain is DTGVSQNPRHKITKRGQNVTFRCDPISEHNRLYWYRQTLGQGPEFLTYFQNEAQLEKSRLLSDRFSAERPKGSFSTLEIQRTEQGDSAMYLCASSLATTAGGTEAFFGQGTRLTVV.